This T cell receptor (beta chain) comes out of a study of glioma-infiltrating T cells after dendritic cell vaccination. Study summary: Patients received autologous tumor lysate-pulsed dendritic cell vaccination between about 2002 and 2013.

Amplification used 60 V beta primers and 13 J beta primers. The data were produced by immunoSEQ multiplex PCR, yet TCRdb's version contains in-frame clones alone and is incomplete. Here the sample spans some 60,000 clones, roughly 80% being singletons. The time point was: after dendritic cell vaccination, including at tumor progression/relapse. The TCR was taken from a human donor with glioblastoma. Sequences were derived from blood, sampled after dendritic cell vaccination.

For the CDR3, the DNA is TGCGCCAGCAAGGGACACAACTCTGGGGCCAACGTCCTGACTTTC. Translated: CASKGHNSGANVLTF. The J gene is TRBJ2-6, the V gene TRBV4-1, with D perhaps TRBD1 (6 bases). V gave up 7 bases and J gave up 0 bases, with 10 bases separating them. This CDR3 contains 15 residues. Per germline, CDR1 MGHRA and CDR2 YSYEKL.